The 8 T cell receptor beta chains listed next were all sequenced from one sample in a study of T cell clonality in common variable immunodeficiency. Assay: immunoSEQ multiplex PCR; the TCRdb copy retains only in-frame clones and omits some. The profile covers 45,000 to 55,000 clones, none occurring a single time. Sequencing input: peripheral blood mononuclear cells. The origin of the receptors is a person aged 18-69 years in good health.

Many counts were recorded for this clone. The observed sequence ends 3 residues before the CDR3 terminus, with the missing tail filled in from the germline J gene. The V and J genes are TRBV20-1 and TRBJ2-6; 7 bases align to TRBD1. The CDR3 runs to 18 residues. The V and J ends lost 6 bases and 0 bases, in that order; junction bases with no gene match: 14. Germline-derived CDR1 and CDR2 are DFQATT and SNEGSKA (reference sequence). The CDR3 loop reads CSALRHNRGASGANVLTF. Incomplete CDR3 DNA: TGCAGTGCCCTCCGGCACAACAGGGGCGCCTCTGGGGCCAACGTC.

This clone was picked up many times. With the read ending 3 residues before the CDR3 end, the germline J gene is used to fill in that end. The V call is TRBV6-2 or TRBV6-3, the J call TRBJ2-2; 7 bases fit TRBD2. The germline gives CDR1 MNHEY, CDR2 SVGEGT. The CDR3 spans 16 residues. The trim removed 6 bases at V and 7 bases at J, leaving 14 bases unmatched. The covered CDR3 bases are TGTGCCAGCAGCCCTAGGACTAGAGGTCGGGGCGGGGAG. It yields the protein CASSPRTRGRGGE. The full-length CDR3 reads as CASSPRTRGRGGELFF.

This clone turned up a few times. From the germline J gene comes the end of the CDR3, since the read stops 3 residues before it. The chain is built from TRBV5-6 and TRBJ1-5, with TRBD1 identical over 8 bases. Germline V gene lookup returns CDR1 SGHDT and CDR2 YYEEEE. The V gene end was trimmed by 3 bases and the J gene end by 7 bases; junction bases not matched to a gene: 0. The length of the CDR3 is 12 residues. CDR3: CASSSGGQPQHF. The CDR3 bases that were read are TGTGCCAGCAGCTCAGGGGGCCAGCCC.

This clone was observed at least ten times. The read stops 3 residues short of the end of the CDR3; the missing end is completed from the germline J gene. This sequence joins TRBV5-4 and TRBJ2-3; 7 bases agree with TRBD1. Germline V gene lookup returns CDR1 SGHNT and CDR2 YYREEE (reference sequence). After removal of 3 bases from V and 5 bases from J, the junction contained 12 bases not matched to a gene. The CDR3 loop spans 16 amino acids. Here the CDR3 reads CASSSKTGPFGDTQYF. Partial CDR3 DNA: TGTGCCAGCAGCTCTAAGACAGGGCCTTTCGGAGATACG. The variable domain in full, completed from reference TRBV5-4 and TRBJ2-3, reads ETGVTQSPTHLIKTRGQQVTLRCSSQSGHNTVSWYQQALGQGPQFIFQYYREEENGRGNFPPRFSGLQFPNYSSELNVNALELDDSALYLCASSSKTGPFGDTQYFGPGTRLTVL.

The table lists this clone with many counts. The read ends 3 residues shy of where the CDR3 ends; the end is completed using the germline J gene. This chain links TRBV7-2 with TRBJ2-7; D perhaps matches TRBD2 (5 bases). Germline-derived CDR1 and CDR2 are SGHTA and FQGNSA. V lost 5 bases to trimming and J lost 1 base, with 12 bases between them. This CDR3 spans 14 amino acids. CDR3 bases read: TGTGCCAGCAGCGGAATAGCGCCATCCTACGAG. Protein sequence: CASSGIAPSYE. The entire CDR3 protein is CASSGIAPSYEQYF.

As for this clone: Read data end 3 residues before the CDR3 end; the end is taken from the germline J gene. The chain couples TRBV2 to TRBJ2-1; 11 nucleotides agree with TRBD2. The CDR3 consists of 15 residues. The V gene end was trimmed by 6 bases and the J gene end by 3 bases; junction bases not matched to a gene: 4. Germline CDR1 reads SNHLY; CDR2 reads FYNNEI. The CDR3 bases that were read are TGTGCCAGCAGCATTACTAGCGGGAGCTACAATGAG. Its translation: CASSITSGSYNE. The complete CDR3 protein is CASSITSGSYNEQFF.

This clone came up many times. Coverage ceases 3 residues before the CDR3 finishes, and the germline J gene fills in the end. The chain links TRBV19 to TRBJ2-2, with TRBD1 matching over 9 bases. CDR1 is LNHDA, CDR2 SQIVND, per germline (reference sequence). The CDR3 is made up of 16 amino acids. After removal of 6 bases from V and 5 bases from J, the junction contained 10 bases not matched to a gene. CDR3 sequence: CASRKTGTGSTGELFF. The DNA read from the CDR3 is TGTGCCAGTAGAAAAACCGGGACAGGGTCGACCGGGGAG.

At least ten counts were recorded for this clone. The read terminates 3 residues before the CDR3 end, so the remaining end is supplied by the germline J gene. This chain links TRBV7-2 with TRBJ2-7; TRBD1 aligns across 8 bases. The CDR3 consists of 13 residues. V trimming: 4 bases; J trimming: 4 bases; junction bases outside the gene matches: 3. Germline CDR1 is SGHTA and CDR2 is FQGNSA. Partial CDR3 DNA: TGTGCCAGCAGCTCGACAGGGGTTTACGAG. It codes for CASSSTGVYE. The whole CDR3 protein is CASSSTGVYEQYF.